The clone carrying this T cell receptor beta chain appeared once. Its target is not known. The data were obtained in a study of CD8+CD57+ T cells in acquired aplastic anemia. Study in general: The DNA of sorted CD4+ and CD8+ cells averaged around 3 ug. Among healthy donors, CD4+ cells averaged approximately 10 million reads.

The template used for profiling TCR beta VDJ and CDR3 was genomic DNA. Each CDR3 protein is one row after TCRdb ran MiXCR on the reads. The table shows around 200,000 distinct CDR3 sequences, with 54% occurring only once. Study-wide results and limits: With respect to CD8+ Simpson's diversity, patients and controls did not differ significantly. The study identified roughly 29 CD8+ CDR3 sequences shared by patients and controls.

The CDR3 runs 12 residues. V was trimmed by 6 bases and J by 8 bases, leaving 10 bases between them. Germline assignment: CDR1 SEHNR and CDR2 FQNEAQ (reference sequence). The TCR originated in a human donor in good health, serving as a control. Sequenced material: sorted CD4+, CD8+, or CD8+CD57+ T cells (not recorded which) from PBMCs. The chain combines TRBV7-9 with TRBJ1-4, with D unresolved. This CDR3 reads CASSRPGEKLFF. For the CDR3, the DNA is TGTGCCAGCAGTCGACCGGGGGAAAAACTGTTTTTT. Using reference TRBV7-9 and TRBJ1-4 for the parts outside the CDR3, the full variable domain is DTGVSQNPRHKITKRGQNVTFRCDPISEHNRLYWYRQTLGQGPEFLTYFQNEAQLEKSRLLSDRFSAERPKGSFSTLEIQRTEQGDSAMYLCASSRPGEKLFFGSGTQLSVL.